This TCR beta chain was sequenced during a study of neurological immune-mediated disorders. This clonotype was picked up many times. What it recognizes is unknown. Findings and caveats of the study: One related-CDR3 cluster, found by phylogenetic grouping, held repertoires of 18 of 34 multiple sclerosis patients and is a possible signature. The greatest degree of TCR clonal expansion was observed in HTLV-1-associated myelopathy, with the lowest in multiple sclerosis, below that of healthy controls.

The cDNA was generated through 5'RACE incorporating 10-nucleotide random UMIs. One entry per CDR3 protein results from TCRdb running MiXCR on the 5' RACE reads. Among 54,000 or so distinct CDR3 sequences, roughly 3.3% were seen once, and the ten largest hold approximately 3.4%. Unsorted libraries were generated from 2 million PBMCs held at -80 degrees C. This receptor was obtained from a woman aged 25 to 39 with multiple sclerosis. Sequences were obtained from PBMCs.

CDR3 residues: CASSGTGYNEQFF. DNA of the CDR3: TGTGCCAGCAGTGGGACTGGCTACAATGAGCAGTTCTTC. The chain recombines TRBV12-3 or TRBV12-4 with TRBJ2-1, with a weak D call TRBD2 (6 bases). The V end lost 5 bases, the J end lost 3 bases, and 8 bases lay between the germline ends. The CDR3 extends over 13 amino acids.